The source of this T cell receptor beta chain is a study of cytomegalovirus exposure and HLA in healthy donors. At the level of the study: Assignment to the Caucasian-associated ancestry cluster applied to around 82% of the approximately 400 genotyped donors.

This CDR3 contains 16 residues. Germline lookup yields CDR1 MNHNS and CDR2 SASEGT. This clone was detected only once. A junction boundary mismatches the germline segment, possibly from a read error. A multiplex PCR was run with 60 Vbeta primers and 13 Jbeta primers. Using immunoSEQ multiplex PCR, the repertoire was profiled, and TCRdb retains in-frame clones only, with some absent. Here the sample spans 150,000 to 200,000 clones, approximately 80% being singletons. J is TRBJ2-4 and V is TRBV6-1, with 13 positions matching TRBD2. Sequenced input: PBMCs. The receptor was derived from a woman aged 18 to 35 in good health and CMV-seropositive. The CDR3 nucleotides are TGTGCCAGCAGTGACCCGGGACTAGCGGGACCAAACAGTCAGTACTTC. It codes for CASSDPGLAGPNSQYF.